This entry lists 22 T cell receptor beta chains sequenced from one sample in a study of persistence of HIV-infected CD4 T cells (dated by TCRdb to about 2020). Explained via the paper, the treatment or condition label denotes: suppressive antiretroviral therapy. A pool of overlapping 15-mer peptides from HIV-1 Gag, at 0.85 to 1 ug per peptide per mL, was used to stimulate the cells. Memory populations depleted of antigen-responding cells were obtained by sorting nonresponding CD40L-negative CD69-negative CD45RO-high memory CD4+ T cells. Their antigen targets remain unknown. The immunoSEQ hsTCRB assay version 4 in survey mode was used to sequence TCRbeta repertoires from genomic DNA. What TCRdb holds here is the immuneACCESS table cut down to in-frame rearrangements. Part of the clones is not present; checked against another copy, under half of the missing clones reflect an unresolved V gene, and the others are unexplained. The sample contains some 58,000 clones, 70% to 75% of them found a single time. Over 1.5% of the sample goes to the ten largest clones.

This sample comprised CD4+ T cells sorted from PBMCs after approximately 20-hour stimulation, obtained from a patient who received antiretroviral therapy. This sample's cell subset or site label indicates: CD40L-CD69- CD45RO-high memory CD4 T cells not responding to Gag peptides. The receptors derive from an adult man with HIV who was CMV-seropositive.

The V gene is TRBV19, the J gene TRBJ2-4, with 9 bases identical to TRBD1. The germline CDR1 and CDR2 sequences are LNHDA and SQIVND (reference sequence). The CDR3 is 17 residues long. V lost 6 bases, J lost 3 bases, and 12 bases stayed unmatched. The DNA of the CDR3 is TGTGCCAGTAGCCTCCCGGGACAGGGATCGGGCAAAAACATTCAGTACTTC. The encoded protein is CASSLPGQGSGKNIQYF.

This chain uses TRBV7-8 with TRBJ1-5; D gene uncertain. The CDR3 loop spans 14 amino acids. Germline CDR1 and CDR2: SGHVS and FQNEAQ. Trimming stripped 3 bases from V and 4 bases from J, with 10 bases between. The CDR3 is CASSFDLTNQPQHF. The CDR3 nucleotides are TGTGCCAGCAGCTTTGACCTTACGAATCAGCCCCAGCATTTT. The full variable domain, its missing parts supplied by reference TRBV7-8 and TRBJ1-5, is GAGVSQSPRYKVAKRGQDVALRCDPISGHVSLFWYQQALGQGPEFLTYFQNEAQLDKSGLPSDRFFAERPEGSVSTLKIQRTQQEDSAVYLCASSFDLTNQPQHFGDGTRLSIL.

The chain joins TRBV10-2 to TRBJ2-7, with D possibly TRBD2 on 5 matching bases. Germline V gene sequence: CDR1 WSHSY, CDR2 SAAADI. The germline V and J ends were trimmed by 2 bases and 5 bases, with 7 bases remaining between them. The CDR3 is 12 residues long. The CDR3 DNA reads as TGCGCCAGCAGTGAGGGGAGAAACGAGCAGTACTTC. This translates into CASSEGRNEQYF.

The chain is built from TRBV15 and TRBJ2-7; D is undetermined. The CDR3 has 12 residues. Germline CDR1 LNHNV, CDR2 YYDKDF (reference sequence). Trimming shortened V by 0 bases and J by 3 bases, and 3 bases separated the two germline ends. The CDR3 bases are TGTGCCACCAGCAGAGATGGCTACGAGCAGTACTTC. Encoded protein: CATSRDGYEQYF.

To note about this clone: No DNA is shown, since the ends of the CDR3 on it are uncertain; the CDR3 is the one TCRdb lists. The V gene is TRBV3-1 (or the pseudogene TRBV3-2), the J gene TRBJ1-1. CDR1 and CDR2 from the germline V gene are LGHDT and YNNKEL (reference sequence). The CDR3 contains 17 residues when both ends are counted. The CDR3 region is CASSPPVGPGRNTEAFF.

This chain connects TRBV5-1 to TRBJ2-2; 8 nucleotides align to TRBD1. This CDR3 comprises 15 residues. Germline CDR1 reads SGHRS; CDR2 reads YFSETQ. Germline trimming cut 2 bases from V and 6 bases from J; bases unmatched to any gene: 6. Here the CDR3 reads CASSFRQGTAGELFF. Here the CDR3 DNA reads TGCGCCAGCAGCTTCAGACAGGGGACAGCCGGGGAGCTGTTTTTT. Based on the CDR3 plus reference TRBV5-1 and TRBJ2-2, the full variable domain is KAGVTQTPRYLIKTRGQQVTLSCSPISGHRSVSWYQQTPGQGLQFLFEYFSETQRNKGNFPGRFSGRQFSNSRSEMNVSTLELGDSALYLCASSFRQGTAGELFFGEGSRLTVL.

V is TRBV18 and J is TRBJ1-2, with D perhaps matching TRBD1 (6 bases). The CDR3 consists of 16 residues. The V end lost 3 bases, the J end lost 6 bases, and 20 bases lay between the germline ends. Germline CDR1 and CDR2: KGHSH and LQKENI. CDR3 residues: CASSPLREARGDGYTF. The DNA for the CDR3 is TGTGCCAGCTCACCGCTGAGAGAGGCAAGGGGGGATGGCTACACCTTC.

The chain recombines TRBV12-3 or TRBV12-4 with TRBJ1-2, with D maybe TRBD1 (5 bases). There are 13 residues in the CDR3. V was clipped by 3 bases and J by 4 bases, with 9 bases between them. The CDR3 spells CASSLDTVYGYTF. The CDR3 DNA sequence: TGTGCCAGCAGTTTGGACACAGTCTATGGCTACACCTTC.

This sequence joins TRBV7-3 and TRBJ2-3; D perhaps matches TRBD2 (6 bases). CDR3 size: 15 residues. Germline V CDR1 and CDR2: SGHTA, FQGTGA. V lost 1 base, J lost 2 bases, and 10 bases lay in between. The CDR3, as DNA: TGTGCCAGCAGCTTAAGCGGGGAAATCACAGATACGCAGTATTTT. Amino acid sequence: CASSLSGEITDTQYF.

The chain couples TRBV6-4 to TRBJ2-1; D may match TRBD1 or TRBD2 (6 bases each). The CDR3 runs 13 residues. Germline V lookup: CDR1 MRHNA, CDR2 SNTAGT. Trimming took 5 bases from V and 10 from J, leaving 15 bases between them. The CDR3 coding sequence is TGTGCCAGCAGTCCACAACTGGGGGGCGAGCAGTTCTTC. Protein: CASSPQLGGEQFF.

The chain is built from TRBV3-1 (or the pseudogene TRBV3-2) and TRBJ2-4; no firm D call. CDR1 is LGHDT and CDR2 is YNNKEL in the germline V gene (reference sequence). The CDR3 totals 12 residues. Trimming pared 0 bases from V and 9 bases from J, leaving 6 bases between. CDR3 residues: CASSQDQTIQYF. For the CDR3, the DNA is TGTGCCAGCAGCCAAGATCAAACCATTCAGTACTTC.

This clone was seen only a few times. The chain is built from TRBV24-1 and TRBJ2-3; perhaps TRBD2 as D (5 bases). The V gene lost 1 base and the J gene lost 2 bases, with 12 bases spanning the gap. Germline CDR1 and CDR2: KGHDR and SFDVKD. This CDR3 has 16 residues. CDR3 loop: CATSDFEGLATDTQYF. The DNA of the CDR3 is TGTGCCACCAGTGATTTCGAAGGGCTAGCCACAGATACGCAGTATTTT.

V gene TRBV18 combines with J gene TRBJ2-7; D might be TRBD1 (6 bases). CDR3 length: 13 residues. The V and J ends lost 2 bases and 5 bases respectively, with 10 bases between them. Germline values: CDR1 KGHSH, CDR2 LQKENI. The CDR3 loop is CASSPRTADEQYF. CDR3 in DNA: TGTGCCAGCTCACCAAGGACAGCCGACGAGCAGTACTTC. Combining the CDR3 with reference TRBV18 and TRBJ2-7 gives the whole variable domain NAGVMQNPRHLVRRRGQEARLRCSPMKGHSHVYWYRQLPEEGLKFMVYLQKENIIDESGMPKERFSAEFPKEGPSILRIQQVVRGDSAAYFCASSPRTADEQYFGPGTRLTVT.

The chain combines TRBV10-3 with TRBJ1-2, with D hard to call. The CDR3 loop spans 13 amino acids. Germline loops: CDR1 ENHRY, CDR2 SYGVKD. Trimming left V 4 bases short and J 2 bases short, with 8 bases between. CDR3 coding DNA: TGTGCCATCAGTGGTGATCCCAACTATGGCTACACCTTC. Protein: CAISGDPNYGYTF.

The V call is TRBV5-1, the J call TRBJ2-2; D ambiguous. The CDR3 loop spans 12 amino acids. V dropped 2 bases and J dropped 5 bases, with 4 bases sitting between them. Germline V gene lookup returns CDR1 SGHRS and CDR2 YFSETQ. The CDR3 sequence: CASSFGTGELFF. The CDR3 coding sequence is TGCGCCAGCAGCTTCGGGACCGGGGAGCTGTTTTTT.

This chain links TRBV21-1 with TRBJ1-1. TRBV21-1 is an annotated pseudogene. The CDR3 has 15 amino acids. The CDR3 sequence is CASSVFDPCATEAFF. In DNA, the CDR3 is TGTGCCAGCAGCGTATTCGACCCCTGTGCCACTGAAGCTTTCTTT.

The chain links TRBV11-2 to TRBJ2-7, with D perhaps TRBD1 (5 bases). The CDR3 is made up of 15 amino acids. The V end was cut by 0 bases, the J end by 3 bases, with 12 bases between. CDR1 and CDR2 from the germline V gene are SGHAT and FQNNGV. The chain's CDR3 is CASSLERGPGYEQYF. The CDR3 nucleotides read TGTGCCAGCAGCTTAGAAAGGGGTCCGGGCTACGAGCAGTACTTC.

This clone was found once. This chain links TRBV5-1 with TRBJ1-1; D is unclear. CDR1 SGHRS and CDR2 YFSETQ come from the germline V gene. There are 14 residues in the CDR3. Trimming shortened V by 4 bases and J by 6 bases, and 16 bases separated the two germline ends. The CDR3 here is CASSPYIGRPEAFF. The CDR3 region has the DNA TGCGCCAGCAGCCCCTATATAGGGCGGCCTGAAGCTTTCTTT.

The chain is built from TRBV12-5 and TRBJ2-5; possibly TRBD1 for D (6 bases). The CDR3 runs to 13 residues. Germline CDR1 LGHNT, CDR2 FRNRAP. Trimming stripped 6 bases from V and 5 bases from J, with 13 bases between. The CDR3 DNA reads TGTGCTAGTGGACAATCCACAGGGGAGACCCAGTACTTC. Protein product: CASGQSTGETQYF.

The V and J genes are TRBV5-1 and TRBJ1-5, with 9 bases that match TRBD1. Trimming took 0 bases from V and 6 from J; bases not matched to a gene: 4. The CDR3 totals 15 residues. Germline CDR1 and CDR2: SGHRS and YFSETQ. Here the CDR3 reads CASSLGTGEGQPQHF. For the CDR3, the DNA is TGCGCCAGCAGCTTGGGGACAGGGGAAGGTCAGCCCCAGCATTTT.

V usage is TRBV19 and J usage is TRBJ1-2; TRBD1 aligns across 7 bases. This CDR3 is 15 amino acids long. V shed 6 bases and J 3 bases; nucleotides not matched to a gene: 10. Germline loops: CDR1 LNHDA, CDR2 SQIVND (reference sequence). The CDR3 DNA sequence: TGTGCCAGTAGCCCCAGGGGGAGAGAGCACTATGGCTACACCTTC. Amino acids: CASSPRGREHYGYTF.

This clone was seen a single time. The chain links TRBV5-4 to TRBJ2-6; 8 bases fit TRBD1. CDR1 and CDR2 (germline): SGHNT, YYREEE (reference sequence). The CDR3 spans 17 residues. After removal of 3 bases from V and 0 bases from J, the junction contained 5 bases not matched to a gene. The CDR3 reads CASSSDRGYSGANVLTF. The DNA for the CDR3 is TGTGCCAGCAGCTCCGACAGGGGTTACTCTGGGGCCAACGTCCTGACTTTC.